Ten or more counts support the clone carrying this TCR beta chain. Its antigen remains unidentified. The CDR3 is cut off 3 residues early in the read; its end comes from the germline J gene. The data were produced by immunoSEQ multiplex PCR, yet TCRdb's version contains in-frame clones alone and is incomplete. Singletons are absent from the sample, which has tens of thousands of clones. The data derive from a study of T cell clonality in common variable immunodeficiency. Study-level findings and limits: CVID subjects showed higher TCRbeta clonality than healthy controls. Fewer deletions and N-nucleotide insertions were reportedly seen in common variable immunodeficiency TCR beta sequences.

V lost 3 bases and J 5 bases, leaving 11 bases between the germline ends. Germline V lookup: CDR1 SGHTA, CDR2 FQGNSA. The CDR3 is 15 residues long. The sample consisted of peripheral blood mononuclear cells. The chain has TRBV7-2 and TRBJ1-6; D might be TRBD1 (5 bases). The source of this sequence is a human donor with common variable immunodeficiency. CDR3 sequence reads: CASSLRTGDNSPLHF. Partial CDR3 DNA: TGTGCCAGCAGCTTGAGGACGGGGGATAATTCACCC. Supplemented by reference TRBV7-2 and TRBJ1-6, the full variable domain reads GAGVSQSPSNKVTEKGKDVELRCDPISGHTALYWYRQSLGQGLEFLIYFQGNSAPDKSGLPSDRFSAERTGGSVSTLTIQRTQQEDSAVYLCASSLRTGDNSPLHFGNGTRLTVT.